This entry lists 23 T cell receptor beta chains sequenced from one sample in a study of molecular identifiers for immune sequencing clone quantification. Using its own MiXCR run on the PCR reads, TCRdb lists one record per CDR3 protein. The table includes around 460,000 distinct CDR3 sequences, roughly 25% detected once. The sample comprised naive CD8+ T cells from blood, with Jurkat cell RNA spiked in. Subset indicated: FACS-sorted CD8+CD4-CCR7+CD45RA+ naive T cells. These receptors were taken from a human donor in good health. Some libraries in this study had Jurkat cell RNA spiked in.

The rearrangement links TRBV27 to TRBJ2-7; no clear D gene. CDR3 length: 14 residues. The ends were cut back, 2 bases at V and 2 bases at J, with 10 bases in the middle. Per the germline V gene, CDR1 is MNHEY and CDR2 is SMNVEV (reference sequence). CDR3 sequence reads: CASSLKGPPYEQYF. In nucleotides, the CDR3 is TGTGCCAGCAGTTTAAAAGGTCCACCCTACGAGCAGTACTTC.

This clonotype has a handful of counts. The chain joins TRBV7-9 to TRBJ2-7; D is perhaps TRBD1 (5 bases). There are 13 residues in the CDR3. CDR1 and CDR2 from the germline V gene are SEHNR and FQNEAQ (reference sequence). The ends were cut back, 5 bases at V and 5 bases at J, with 13 bases in the middle. CDR3 region: CASSPVGRDEQYF. The CDR3 nucleotides are TGTGCCAGCAGCCCCGTGGGGCGCGACGAGCAGTACTTC.

In the case of this clonotype: Just one base apart from a much larger clone, this may be a read error. The rearrangement uses TRBV9 and TRBJ1-1; D remains ambiguous. Looked up from germline, CDR1 is SGDLS and CDR2 is YYNGEE. This CDR3 is 13 amino acids long. The CDR3 bases are TGTGCCAGCAATACAGAAGAGAACACTGACGCTTTCTTT. Residues: CASNTEENTDAFF.

This clonotype came up many times. This sequence joins TRBV7-6 and TRBJ2-3; D possibly corresponds to TRBD2 (6 bases). CDR3 length: 11 residues. The V and J ends lost 8 bases and 7 bases respectively, with 10 bases between them. CDR1 and CDR2 from the germline V gene are SGHVS and FNYEAQ. As DNA, the CDR3 is TGTGCCAGCGGAGGGTCCAATACGCAGTATTTT. Protein: CASGGSNTQYF. Filled out from reference TRBV7-6 and TRBJ2-3, the complete variable domain reads GAGVSQSPRYKVTKRGQDVALRCDPISGHVSLYWYRQALGQGPEFLTYFNYEAQQDKSGLPNDRFSAERPEGSISTLTIQRTEQRDSAMYRCASGGSNTQYFGPGTRLTVL.

This clonotype has at least ten counts. This sequence joins TRBV4-1 and TRBJ2-7; unclear D gene. Germline loops: CDR1 MGHRA, CDR2 YSYEKL. V lost 4 bases, J lost 7 bases, and 14 bases lay in between. This CDR3 spans 13 amino acids. The CDR3 reads CASSPPGVREQYF. The CDR3, as DNA: TGCGCCAGCAGCCCCCCCGGTGTGCGTGAGCAGTACTTC.

This clonotype was observed many times. This likely comes from a read error, as the CDR3 has no conserved phenylalanine or tryptophan at its end. The DNA is left out, because the CDR3 cannot be placed on it with certainty; the CDR3 is given as TCRdb lists it. Here the CDR3 reads CASSYSRNSETFG. The genes are TRBV6-2 or TRBV6-3 and TRBJ2-7. The germline gives CDR1 MNHEY, CDR2 SVGEGT. The CDR3 numbers 13 amino acids, ends counted.

This clonotype has just one count. Possible read error: a much larger clone is one base away. The gene calls are TRBV6-5 and TRBJ2-3; D is unclear. CDR3 length: 11 residues. Germline CDR1 reads MNHEY; CDR2 reads SVGAGI. The CDR3 DNA is TGTGCCAGCAGTTATAGGGATAAGCAGTATTTT. Translation gives CASSYRDKQYF.

The genes are TRBV7-2 and TRBJ1-4; D gene ambiguous. CDR3 length: 15 residues. Trimming removed 2 bases from V and 3 bases from J, with 10 bases in between. Germline V gene sequence: CDR1 SGHTA, CDR2 FQGNSA. CDR3: CASSLLGSANEKLFF. The CDR3, as DNA: TGTGCCAGCAGCTTATTGGGGTCGGCTAATGAAAAACTGTTTTTT.

This sequence joins TRBV9 and TRBJ2-7, with TRBD1 matching 8 bases. The ends lost 0 bases at V and 1 base at J; junction bases unmatched: 6. The length of the CDR3 is 16 residues. Germline-derived CDR1 and CDR2 are SGDLS and YYNGEE. This chain's CDR3 is CASSVARQGASYEQYF. CDR3 nucleotides: TGTGCCAGCAGCGTAGCTAGGCAGGGGGCTTCCTACGAGCAGTACTTC.

The chain uses TRBV12-3 or TRBV12-4 and TRBJ2-3; 12 nucleotides line up with TRBD2. J lost 2 bases, V lost 2 bases, and 5 bases had no gene match. The CDR3 runs 17 residues. Here the CDR3 DNA reads TGTGCCAGCAGTTTATTCCTAGCGGGGGGGCTCACAGATACGCAGTATTTT. Translating gives CASSLFLAGGLTDTQYF.

This chain connects TRBV6-1 to TRBJ2-7; D is ambiguous. Germline values: CDR1 MNHNS, CDR2 SASEGT. The V end was cut by 6 bases, the J end by 3 bases, with 18 bases between. CDR3 length: 15 amino acids. The CDR3, as DNA: TGTGCCAGCAGAACCGAGACGCAGGCCAGCTACGAGCAGTACTTC. This gives the protein CASRTETQASYEQYF.

This rearrangement joins TRBV12-3 or TRBV12-4 to TRBJ2-7; 10 nucleotides match TRBD2. This CDR3 has 18 amino acids. V lost 7 bases and J lost 6; bases outside the gene matches: 21. The CDR3 sequence: CASMGPRLAGVRGIEQYF. CDR3 coding DNA: TGTGCCAGCATGGGACCCCGGCTAGCGGGAGTTAGGGGTATCGAGCAGTACTTC.

The chain is built from TRBV12-3 or TRBV12-4 and TRBJ2-2; no definite D call. Between the trimmed V and J ends, which lost 10 bases and 1 base, there was a span of 7 bases. The CDR3 length is 12 residues. The CDR3 DNA follows: TGTGCCATCCGATTGAACACCGGGGAGCTGTTTTTT. This encodes CAIRLNTGELFF.

This rearrangement joins TRBV10-3 to TRBJ2-2, with TRBD2 as a possible D gene (5 bases). Germline V gene sequence: CDR1 ENHRY, CDR2 SYGVKD. This CDR3 has 17 residues. V lost 2 bases and J 6 bases, leaving 19 bases between the germline ends. The CDR3 nucleotides read TGTGCCATCAGTGAGAGGACTTTCGGCGGCGGACCCGGGGAGCTGTTTTTT. Translation: CAISERTFGGGPGELFF.

The genes are TRBV3-1 and TRBJ2-2; D gene ambiguous. V was shortened by 4 bases and J by 7 bases, with 16 bases between the two germline ends. This CDR3 is 15 amino acids long. Germline V lookup: CDR1 LGHDT, CDR2 YNNKEL (reference sequence). The CDR3 reads CASSPFRLLNGELFF. Here the CDR3 DNA reads TGTGCCAGCAGCCCGTTCAGGCTCCTTAACGGGGAGCTGTTTTTT. The full variable domain, in which reference TRBV3-1 and TRBJ2-2 provide the parts outside the CDR3, is DTAVSQTPKYLVTQMGNDKSIKCEQNLGHDTMYWYKQDSKKFLKIMFSYNNKELIINETVPNRFSPKSPDKAHLNLHINSLELGDSAVYFCASSPFRLLNGELFFGEGSRLTVL.

The J gene is TRBJ2-3, the V gene TRBV7-2, with 7 bases that match TRBD2. The junction had 14 bases not matched to a gene; V was cut back by 6 bases and J by 8 bases. This CDR3 has 15 residues. Germline V gives CDR1 SGHTA, CDR2 FQGNSA. The CDR3 bases are TGTGCCAGCAGTTTCCTAGCGGCCCGCCCAGCTACGCAGTATTTT. It codes for CASSFLAARPATQYF.

Only a few counts were recorded for this clonotype. This rearrangement joins TRBV12-3 or TRBV12-4 to TRBJ1-1; D is ambiguous. CDR3 size: 15 residues. Trimming shortened V by 5 bases and J by 3 bases, and 16 bases separated the two germline ends. Here the CDR3 reads CASSPRETWDTEAFF. The CDR3 DNA reads as TGTGCCAGCAGTCCGAGGGAGACTTGGGACACTGAAGCTTTCTTT.

J is TRBJ2-5 and V is TRBV24-1, with a tentative D call TRBD1 (5 bases). The germline gives CDR1 KGHDR, CDR2 SFDVKD. The CDR3 runs to 11 residues. The CDR3 nucleotides read TGTGCGATAGGGGCGTGGGGGACCCAGTACTTC. It yields the protein CAIGAWGTQYF.

The V call is TRBV7-9, the J call TRBJ1-3; TRBD1 is a possible D gene (6 bases). V was cut by 5 bases and J by 4 bases, with 12 bases left in between. Germline CDR1 SEHNR, CDR2 FQNEAQ (reference sequence). The CDR3 runs 14 residues. The DNA of the CDR3 is TGTGCCAGCAGCCCCAGGGGATCCGGAAACACCATATATTTT. Amino acid sequence: CASSPRGSGNTIYF.

At least ten counts were recorded for this clonotype. The rearrangement joins TRBV12-3 or TRBV12-4 to TRBJ1-2; a weak D match, TRBD1 (5 bases). The CDR3 has 13 residues. V was trimmed by 6 bases and J by 4 bases, leaving 12 bases between them. The DNA of the CDR3 is TGTGCCAGCAGCACCGGGACCGCCTATGGCTACACCTTC. It yields the protein CASSTGTAYGYTF.

This clonotype was observed many times. The chain joins TRBV5-6 to TRBJ2-3; D perhaps matches TRBD1 (6 bases). This CDR3 is built from 13 residues. Germline values: CDR1 SGHDT, CDR2 YYEEEE. Trimming removed 6 bases from V and 3 bases from J, with 11 bases in between. The CDR3 coding sequence is TGTGCCAGCATACAGGGCTCGACAGATACGCAGTATTTT. This sequence encodes CASIQGSTDTQYF.

At least ten counts were recorded for this clonotype. The chain couples TRBV5-1 to TRBJ2-5, with 10 positions matching TRBD1. After removal of 5 bases from V and 4 bases from J, the junction contained 8 bases not matched to a gene. CDR1 and CDR2 from the germline V gene are SGHRS and YFSETQ. The CDR3 is made up of 15 amino acids. The CDR3 region has the DNA TGCGCCAGCAGGTTGACCGGGACAGGGGTAGAGACCCAGTACTTC. It encodes CASRLTGTGVETQYF.

The V gene is TRBV11-2, the J gene TRBJ2-1; the match to TRBD2 covers 15 bases. Germline V CDR1 and CDR2: SGHAT, FQNNGV. The CDR3 extends over 19 amino acids. The ends lost 5 bases at V and 0 bases at J; junction bases unmatched: 8. In nucleotides, the CDR3 is TGTGCCAGCAGCCACGGACTAGCGGGGGGGCCTAGCTCCTACAATGAGCAGTTCTTC. Translating it yields CASSHGLAGGPSSYNEQFF.